This T cell receptor beta chain was recovered during a study of T cells in Graves' hyperthyroidism and ophthalmopathy. CDR1 is DFQATT, CDR2 SNEGSKA, per germline (reference sequence). The CDR3 sequence is 14 residues long. V dropped 3 bases and J dropped 1; count of bases not matched to a gene: 3. From RNA transcripts, TCR beta CDR3 regions were amplified. When the TCR CDR3 underwent first-round RT-PCR, the HTBI primer set was used. In TCRdb, the multiplex PCR reads were re-called with MiXCR into one record per CDR3 protein. The repertoire consists of around 340,000 distinct CDR3 sequences, with 15% to 20% occurring once and the leading ten covering approximately 49%. The sample holds many counts of this clonotype.

Material for sequencing was blood. V and J are TRBV20-1 and TRBJ2-3; 8 nucleotides line up with TRBD2. The TCR was taken from a woman in her fifties or sixties with Graves' hyperthyroidism. The CDR3 here is CSASRREGTDTQYF. The CDR3 DNA sequence: TGCAGTGCTAGCAGGCGGGAGGGCACAGATACGCAGTATTTT.